These 24 T cell receptor beta chains were sequenced from one sample in a study of CD8 T cells in Susac syndrome. Random hexamers served to reverse transcribe roughly 0.45 to 1 ug RNA. TCRdb independently ran MiXCR on the immunoSEQ multiplex PCR reads; one entry per CDR3 protein. The data contain around 79,000 distinct CDR3 sequences, 94% of them singletons. The sample consisted of CD8+ T cells from PBMCs. These receptors were obtained from a human donor with Susac syndrome.

The chain recombines TRBV5-1 with TRBJ1-4; TRBD1 might be the D (5 bases). The CDR3 covers 17 residues. Germline V gene sequence: CDR1 SGHRS, CDR2 YFSETQ. Trimming cost V 4 bases and J 3 bases, with 19 bases left between them. The CDR3 DNA follows: TGCGCCAGCAGCGTAAGTGGTACAGGACGTGCTAATGAAAAACTGTTTTTT. This sequence encodes CASSVSGTGRANEKLFF.

CDR3 DNA sequence: TGCGCCAGCAGCCAAGTGGAGCGGGGGGACGTTGGAGAGACCCAGTACTTC. It is translated as CASSQVERGDVGETQYF. This rearrangement joins TRBV4-1 to TRBJ2-5; TRBD2 matches at 9 bases. Germline-derived CDR1 and CDR2 are MGHRA and YSYEKL. This CDR3 spans 17 amino acids. V lost 1 base and J lost 4; bases outside the gene matches: 10.

The gene calls are TRBV7-2 and TRBJ2-3; D might be TRBD1 (6 bases). Germline V gene sequence: CDR1 SGHTA, CDR2 FQGNSA. This CDR3 contains 18 residues. Trimming took off 4 bases at V and 0 bases at J, with 20 bases between the two ends. CDR3 DNA sequence: TGTGCCAGCAGCTCGAATCCGCCCGCCAGGGGAAGCACAGATACGCAGTATTTT. It is translated as CASSSNPPARGSTDTQYF.

The chain is built from TRBV29-1 and TRBJ1-1, with D uncertain. Trimming pared 8 bases from V and 4 bases from J, leaving 11 bases between. There are 11 residues in the CDR3. The germline V gene encodes CDR1 SQVTM and CDR2 ANQGSEA. The DNA for the CDR3 is TGCAGCACCCTGGCAGTCACTGAAGCTTTCTTT. It encodes CSTLAVTEAFF. The full variable domain, completed using reference TRBV29-1 and TRBJ1-1, is SAVISQKPSRDICQRGTSLTIQCQVDSQVTMMFWYRQQPGQSLTLIATANQGSEATYESGFVIDKFPISRPNLTFSTLTVSNMSPEDSSIYLCSTLAVTEAFFGQGTRLTVV.

J is TRBJ1-1 and V is TRBV20-1; D gene uncertain. Germline CDR1 reads DFQATT; CDR2 reads SNEGSKA (reference sequence). V shed 4 bases and J shed 2 bases, with 11 bases lying between them. CDR3 length equals 13 residues. The CDR3 here is CSAMDGPNTEAFF. For the CDR3, the DNA is TGCAGTGCTATGGACGGACCTAACACTGAAGCTTTCTTT.

This clonotype was recorded once. This chain links TRBV7-2 with TRBJ2-5; D gene unclear. The CDR3 extends over 12 amino acids. The V gene's germline CDR1 is SGHTA and CDR2 FQGNSA. The V gene lost 3 bases and the J gene lost 1 base, with 3 bases spanning the gap. The CDR3 sequence: CASSFTQETQYF. DNA for the CDR3: TGTGCCAGCAGCTTCACCCAAGAGACCCAGTACTTC.

This clonotype was counted a single time. The V gene is TRBV29-1, the J gene TRBJ2-1; 13 bases fit TRBD2. Germline V gives CDR1 SQVTM, CDR2 ANQGSEA. CDR3 length equals 14 residues. V was pared by 7 bases and J by 6 bases, with 6 bases of the junction left unmatched. CDR3 coding DNA: TGCAGCGCCGGTCGACTAGCGGGGGGCAATGAGCAGTTCTTC. Translating gives CSAGRLAGGNEQFF.

The chain is built from TRBV5-4 and TRBJ2-3; D is unresolved. Germline V lookup: CDR1 SGHNT, CDR2 YYREEE (reference sequence). V gave up 0 bases and J gave up 3 bases, with 5 bases separating them. This CDR3 comprises 13 residues. CDR3: CASSLVDTDTQYF. In nucleotides, the CDR3 is TGTGCCAGCAGCTTGGTCGATACAGATACGCAGTATTTT.

The chain combines TRBV2 with TRBJ2-5; D gene unclear. This CDR3 contains 11 residues. The V gene lost 4 bases and the J gene lost 7 bases, with 7 bases spanning the gap. Germline V gene sequence: CDR1 SNHLY, CDR2 FYNNEI. The CDR3 DNA is TGTGCCAGCAGTGGGGCTAGGACCCAGTACTTC. As protein: CASSGARTQYF.

The V and J genes are TRBV28 and TRBJ1-1; D possibly corresponds to TRBD1 (5 bases). From germline, CDR1 is MDHEN and CDR2 SYDVKM. The CDR3 runs 15 residues. V lost 4 bases to trimming and J lost 4 bases, with 16 bases between them. CDR3 in amino acids: CASSSLTALATEAFF. CDR3 DNA: TGTGCCAGCAGTTCCTTGACAGCCTTGGCCACTGAAGCTTTCTTT. The full variable domain, completed using reference TRBV28 and TRBJ1-1, is DVKVTQSSRYLVKRTGEKVFLECVQDMDHENMFWYRQDPGLGLRLIYFSYDVKMKEKGDIPEGYSVSREKKERFSLILESASTNQTSMYLCASSSLTALATEAFFGQGTRLTVV.

J is TRBJ1-1 and V is TRBV28; D is ambiguous. Germline loops: CDR1 MDHEN, CDR2 SYDVKM. V was trimmed by 7 bases and J by 2 bases, leaving 14 bases between them. CDR3 length equals 14 residues. CDR3: CASMVGAVNTEAFF. CDR3 DNA sequence: TGTGCCAGCATGGTTGGCGCGGTCAACACTGAAGCTTTCTTT.

CDR3 loop: CATSDLASEKLFF. CDR3 nucleotides: TGTGCCACCAGTGATTTGGCTTCTGAAAAACTGTTTTTT. The chain links TRBV24-1 to TRBJ1-4; D is undetermined. The germline V gene has CDR1 KGHDR and CDR2 SFDVKD. Trimming pared 0 bases from V and 7 bases from J, leaving 5 bases between. The CDR3 consists of 13 residues.

This clonotype was found once. The chain recombines TRBV5-1 with TRBJ2-3; 10 positions match TRBD2. CDR1 and CDR2 from the germline V gene are SGHRS and YFSETQ. The CDR3 has 14 amino acids. With V trimmed by 4 bases and J by 4 bases, 3 bases remained unmatched. Written as DNA, the CDR3 is TGCGCCAGCAGCGAGCGGGGGGGCCCAGATACGCAGTATTTT. Amino acid sequence: CASSERGGPDTQYF.

The chain is built from TRBV12-2 and TRBJ2-5; the table calls TRBD1, which could not be checked here. TRBV12-2 is listed as a pseudogene. The CDR3 runs 15 residues. The CDR3 DNA reads as TGTGCAAGTCGCGGGGACAGGGGACGGCCAGAGACCCAGTACTTC. Its translation is CASRGDRGRPETQYF.

This clonotype was seen a single time. The rearrangement uses TRBV2 and TRBJ1-1; D remains ambiguous. The V end lost 8 bases, the J end lost 1 base, and 5 bases lay between the germline ends. Germline V gives CDR1 SNHLY, CDR2 FYNNEI. The CDR3 contains 11 residues. The CDR3 nucleotides are TGTGCCAGCGAGGGGAACACTGAAGCTTTCTTT. This sequence encodes CASEGNTEAFF.

The gene calls are TRBV9 and TRBJ2-1, with 8 bases fitting TRBD1. The CDR3 sequence is 16 residues long. Germline lookup yields CDR1 SGDLS and CDR2 YYNGEE. The ends lost 0 bases at V and 10 bases at J; junction bases unmatched: 12. CDR3 nucleotides: TGTGCCAGCAGCGTAGCCGGGACAGGTGGTGGGAGGGAGCAGTTCTTC. Translated, it gives CASSVAGTGGGREQFF. The whole variable domain, filled in from reference TRBV9 and TRBJ2-1, reads DSGVTQTPKHLITATGQRVTLRCSPRSGDLSVYWYQQSLDQGLQFLIQYYNGEERAKGNILERFSAQQFPDLHSELNLSSLELGDSALYFCASSVAGTGGGREQFFGPGTRLTVL.

This chain connects TRBV9 to TRBJ2-7, with a possible D match to TRBD1 (5 bases). The germline V gene encodes CDR1 SGDLS and CDR2 YYNGEE. Trimming shortened V by 3 bases and J by 1 base, and 14 bases separated the two germline ends. The CDR3 runs 15 residues. The CDR3 reads CASSEVGKGSYEQYF. For the CDR3, the DNA is TGTGCCAGCAGCGAAGTGGGTAAGGGGTCCTACGAGCAGTACTTC.

The chain uses TRBV5-4 and TRBJ2-1, with D possibly being TRBD1 (6 bases). This CDR3 comprises 16 residues. The V gene's germline CDR1 is SGHNT and CDR2 YYREEE (reference sequence). Trimming shortened V by 3 bases and J by 6 bases, and 19 bases separated the two germline ends. CDR3 protein: CASSSGGIIQGNEQFF. CDR3 DNA: TGTGCCAGCAGCTCCGGCGGTATAATACAGGGCAATGAGCAGTTCTTC.

J is TRBJ2-7 and V is TRBV19; TRBD1 matches at 7 bases. This CDR3 is built from 13 residues. With V trimmed by 9 bases and J by 1 base, 6 bases remained unmatched. Germline CDR1 LNHDA, CDR2 SQIVND (reference sequence). The CDR3 sequence: CASRQGGSYEQYF. The CDR3 DNA reads TGTGCCAGCCGACAGGGCGGATCCTACGAGCAGTACTTC.

V is TRBV11-2 and J is TRBJ2-2; the D gene is possibly TRBD2 (6 bases). Germline V gene sequence: CDR1 SGHAT, CDR2 FQNNGV. This CDR3 is 13 amino acids long. The germline V and J ends were trimmed by 9 bases and 5 bases, with 13 bases remaining between them. CDR3 nucleotide sequence: TGTGCCAGGGGGGGTATATGGACCGGGGAGCTGTTTTTT. Translated, it gives CARGGIWTGELFF.

This chain joins TRBV7-8 and TRBJ1-1; D not certain. V was cut by 2 bases and J by 6 bases, with 10 bases left in between. The CDR3 has 13 amino acids. Germline V lookup: CDR1 SGHVS, CDR2 FQNEAQ. The CDR3, as DNA: TGTGCCAGCAGCTTATATCGGGAGGCTGAAGCTTTCTTT. Protein product: CASSLYREAEAFF.

V is TRBV13 and J is TRBJ2-5, with 9 bases matching TRBD2. CDR1 PRHDT and CDR2 FYEKMQ come from the germline V gene (reference sequence). The V segment lost 3 bases and the J segment 2 bases; nucleotides outside the gene matches: 4. This CDR3 region has 15 residues. The CDR3 protein is CASSLRGGVQETQYF. In DNA form, the CDR3 reads TGTGCCAGCAGCTTGCGCGGGGGGGTACAAGAGACCCAGTACTTC. The variable domain in full, completed from reference TRBV13 and TRBJ2-5, reads AAGVIQSPRHLIKEKRETATLKCYPIPRHDTVYWYQQGPGQDPQFLISFYEKMQSDKGSIPDRFSAQQFSDYHSELNMSSLELGDSALYFCASSLRGGVQETQYFGPGTRLLVL.

The chain combines TRBV6-5 with TRBJ2-7, with 7 nucleotides matching TRBD1. J lost 0 bases, V lost 0 bases, and 11 bases had no gene match. The CDR3 extends over 18 amino acids. Germline values: CDR1 MNHEY, CDR2 SVGAGI. The CDR3 coding sequence is TGTGCCAGCAGTTACTCGAAGAAGAGCGACAGGGACTCCTACGAGCAGTACTTC. This gives the protein CASSYSKKSDRDSYEQYF.

The genes are TRBV27 and TRBJ1-1; possible D gene TRBD1, 5 bases. Trimming removed 2 bases from V and 5 bases from J, with 12 bases in between. Per germline, CDR1 MNHEY and CDR2 SMNVEV (reference sequence). The CDR3 sequence is 14 residues long. The CDR3, as DNA: TGTGCCAGCAGTTTAAGTCGCAGGGAGACTGAAGCTTTCTTT. Its translation: CASSLSRRETEAFF.